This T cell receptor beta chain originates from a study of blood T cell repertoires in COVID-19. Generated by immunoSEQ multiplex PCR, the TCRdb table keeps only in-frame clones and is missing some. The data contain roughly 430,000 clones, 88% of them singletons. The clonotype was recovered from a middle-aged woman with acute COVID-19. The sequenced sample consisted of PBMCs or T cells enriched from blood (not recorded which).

CDR3 nucleotide sequence: TGCGCCAGCAGGCCAGCCGGGACAGGGGATACCGGGGAGCTGTTTTTT. Its protein is CASRPAGTGDTGELFF. The rearrangement uses TRBV23-1 and TRBJ2-2; TRBD1 aligns across 10 bases. TRBV23-1 is an ORF, and what it does is uncertain. The CDR3 is 16 residues long. The V gene end was trimmed by 6 bases and the J gene end by 5 bases; junction bases not matched to a gene: 9.